This TCR beta chain was found in a study of neurological immune-mediated disorders. Trimming took off 5 bases at V and 0 bases at J, with 23 bases between the two ends. This CDR3 spans 19 amino acids. Germline CDR1 SGHTA, CDR2 FQGNSA. This clonotype was detected many times. With 10-nucleotide random UMIs, 5'RACE was used to make the cDNA. A single run covered 15-18 subjects with over 190 million TCR-beta sequences. TCRdb redid the calling of the 5' RACE reads with MiXCR, one entry per CDR3 protein. The sample lists 4,000 or so distinct CDR3 sequences, less than 35% seen once, with roughly two fifths in the top ten.

Sequencing was performed on CD8+ T cells from blood. The V and J genes are TRBV7-2 and TRBJ1-3; TRBD1 might be the D (5 bases). The sequence was collected from a man aged 45-65 years with HTLV-1-associated myelopathy (HAM/TSP). CDR3 sequence: CASSVTGTTIARSGNTIYF. CDR3 sequence (DNA): TGTGCCAGCAGCGTAACCGGGACGACCATTGCGCGCTCTGGAAACACCATATATTTT.